The rows below give T cell receptor beta chains drawn from one sample of a study of response to subunit inactivated influenza vaccine. Each CDR3 protein gets one entry after TCRdb re-called the RT-PCR reads with MiXCR. The sample has roughly 570,000 distinct CDR3 sequences, 11% to 15% seen once. Sequences were derived from PBMCs from blood, sampled roughly 12 days after vaccination. These receptors were collected from a man in his forties or fifties who received an inactivated influenza vaccine. CDR3s include the opening cysteine and the closing phenylalanine or tryptophan. The D gene is left open where the match is weak. Clone size is given for some rows only: seen once, a few or many times, or a class if the clone is expanded.

V gene	D gene	clone size	J gene	CDR3 protein	CDR3 DNA
TRBV28	TRBD2	.	TRBJ2-5	CASSLPGLAAPETQYF	TGTGCCAGCAGTTTGCCAGGACTAGCAGCCCCAGAGACCCAGTACTTC
TRBV30	.	few	TRBJ2-2	CAWSFYSGTGELFF	TGTGCCTGGAGCTTCTACTCAGGGACCGGGGAGCTGTTTTTT
TRBV11-2	TRBD1	few	TRBJ1-2	CASSSSYYRDRGGKGYTF	TGTGCCAGCAGCTCGAGCTATTACCGGGACAGGGGAGGGAAAGGCTACACCTTC
TRBV6-2/TRBV6-3	TRBD1	.	TRBJ2-7	CASSTGTGATYEQYF	TGTGCCAGCAGTACCGGGACAGGGGCCACCTACGAGCAGTACTTC
TRBV20-1	TRBD1	few	TRBJ2-7	CSARGPGQGLYF	TGCAGTGCTAGGGGCCCGGGACAGGGGTTGTACTTC
TRBV6-2/TRBV6-3	TRBD1	.	TRBJ1-4	CASTKRGTGGYITANEKLFF	TGTGCCAGCACCAAACGTGGGACAGGGGGCTACATTACGGCTAATGAAAAACTGTTTTTT
TRBV12-3/TRBV12-4	.	few	TRBJ2-2	CASSTGQTTGELFF	TGTGCCAGCAGCACGGGACAAACCACCGGGGAGCTGTTTTTT
TRBV18	.	many	TRBJ1-1	CASSSRVGAFF	TGTGCCAGCTCCTCTCGAGTAGGGGCTTTCTTT
TRBV7-9	.	.	TRBJ1-3	CASTLLLGNTIYF	TGTGCCAGCACCTTGCTCCTTGGAAACACCATATATTTT
TRBV18	TRBD2	.	TRBJ2-1	CASSPASGLIDEQFF	TGTGCCAGCTCACCAGCTAGCGGGCTGATAGATGAGCAGTTCTTC
TRBV2	TRBD2	.	TRBJ2-5	CASNRGGARETQYF	TGTGCCAGCAATCGCGGGGGGGCCCGGGAGACCCAGTACTTC
TRBV6-2/TRBV6-3	.	few	TRBJ2-1	CASSFRGESYNEQFF	TGTGCCAGCAGTTTTAGGGGAGAGTCCTACAATGAGCAGTTCTTC
TRBV18	TRBD2	.	TRBJ2-7	CASSLPLREGLTYEQYF	TGTGCCAGCTCACTCCCTTTGAGGGAGGGCCTCACCTACGAGCAGTACTTC
TRBV2	.	.	TRBJ2-7	CASSGGSVNEQYF	TGTGCCAGCAGTGGGGGTAGCGTGAACGAGCAGTACTTC
TRBV10-3	.	.	TRBJ2-1	CATRDPPNEQFF	TGTGCCACCCGGGACCCCCCCAATGAGCAGTTCTTC
TRBV7-9	TRBD1	few	TRBJ1-4	CASSPAGRDSDEKLFF	TGTGCCAGCAGCCCAGCTGGAAGGGACAGCGACGAAAAACTGTTTTTT
TRBV4-1	TRBD2	.	TRBJ2-1	CASSRGLAGGRSYNEQFF	TGCGCCAGCAGCCGGGGGCTAGCGGGGGGGCGATCTTACAATGAGCAGTTCTTC
TRBV4-2	TRBD2	once	TRBJ2-1	CASSQDWGTGGSYNEQFF	TGTGCCAGCAGCCAAGATTGGGGGACGGGAGGGAGCTACAATGAGCAGTTCTTC
TRBV2	.	few	TRBJ2-7	CASSAGALHGEQYF	TGTGCCAGCAGTGCAGGGGCCCTACATGGGGAGCAGTACTTC
TRBV5-1	TRBD2	many	TRBJ2-7	CASRRSGRANEEQYF	TGCGCCAGCAGACGTAGCGGGAGGGCCAACGAAGAGCAGTACTTC
TRBV5-1	TRBD1	.	TRBJ1-1	CASSLESLDRGGTEAFF	TGCGCCAGCAGCTTGGAATCCCTGGACAGGGGGGGCACTGAAGCTTTCTTT
TRBV24-1	TRBD2	many	TRBJ2-1	CATSARLGTSGRGNEQFF	TGTGCCACCAGTGCCCGTTTGGGGACTAGCGGGAGAGGTAATGAGCAGTTCTTC
TRBV30	TRBD2	few	TRBJ2-7	CAWGTSGRQYF	TGTGCCTGGGGGACTAGCGGACGTCAGTACTTC
TRBV5-6	.	few	TRBJ2-1	CASSLFKGYNEQFF	TGTGCCAGCAGCCTCTTCAAAGGGTACAATGAGCAGTTCTTC
TRBV14	.	few	TRBJ1-2	CASSQVSLGGYTF	TGTGCCAGCAGCCAAGTTTCCCTGGGTGGCTACACCTTC
TRBV11-3	.	few	TRBJ2-1	CASSLGWIASNNEQFF	TGTGCCAGCAGCTTAGGATGGATCGCCTCTAACAATGAGCAGTTCTTC
TRBV27	TRBD2	many	TRBJ2-7	CASSPLGPGTTEQYF	TGTGCCAGCAGTCCCCTCGGGCCAGGGACTACCGAGCAGTACTTC
TRBV9	.	many	TRBJ2-2	CASSVRGHNTGELFF	TGTGCCAGCAGCGTCCGGGGGCATAACACCGGGGAGCTGTTTTTT
TRBV20-1	.	few	TRBJ1-1	CSAPVLGMNTEAFF	TGCAGTGCCCCTGTGCTAGGGATGAACACTGAAGCTTTCTTT
TRBV5-1	.	.	TRBJ1-6	CASSPWGGDSPLHF	TGCGCCAGCAGCCCTTGGGGCGGAGATTCACCCCTCCACTTT
TRBV5-1	.	few	TRBJ2-4	CASSPGRTKNIQYF	TGCGCCAGCAGCCCGGGGAGGACCAAAAACATTCAGTACTTC
TRBV4-1	.	.	TRBJ1-5	CASSQGQKLNQPQHF	TGCGCCAGCAGCCAAGGGCAGAAGTTAAATCAGCCCCAGCATTTT
TRBV6-2/TRBV6-3	.	.	TRBJ2-3	CASRLRGPYGTAYATDTQYF	TGTGCCAGCAGACTACGCGGGCCCTACGGGACCGCCTATGCCACAGATACGCAGTATTTT
TRBV10-3	.	few	TRBJ2-2	CAISDRGDTGELFF	TGTGCCATCAGTGACAGGGGTGACACCGGGGAGCTGTTTTTT
TRBV12-3/TRBV12-4	.	many	TRBJ2-7	CASSLETSYEQYF	TGTGCCAGCAGCTTAGAAACCAGCTACGAGCAGTACTTC
TRBV20-1	TRBD1	many	TRBJ2-5	CSAKLDRIQETQYF	TGCAGTGCTAAACTGGACAGGATCCAAGAGACCCAGTACTTC
TRBV18	TRBD1	once	TRBJ2-7	CASSLQIGTATTMQYF	TGTGCCAGCTCACTCCAGATCGGGACAGCCACTACGATGCAGTACTTC
TRBV29-1	.	.	TRBJ2-1	CSVEGAPGTRPQFF	TGCAGCGTTGAAGGGGCCCCAGGGACCCGCCCGCAGTTCTTC
TRBV7-2	.	.	TRBJ1-4	CASSLDLSLELFF	TGTGCCAGCAGCCTCGACCTTAGCCTGGAACTGTTTTTT
TRBV14	.	few	TRBJ2-3	CASSQDHGTFIDTQYF	TGTGCCAGCAGCCAAGATCATGGGACATTTATAGATACGCAGTATTTT
TRBV6-6	.	many	TRBJ1-1	CASSYGQIEAFF	TGTGCCAGCAGTTATGGACAGATTGAAGCTTTCTTT
TRBV15	.	.	TRBJ1-2	CATSTRDVVHYGYTF	TGTGCCACCAGCACCCGGGACGTTGTCCACTATGGCTACACCTTC
TRBV11-2	.	few	TRBJ2-7	CASSLSRFHEQYF	TGTGCCAGCAGCTTAAGTCGGTTCCACGAGCAGTACTTC
TRBV20-1	.	few	TRBJ2-2	CSAIRTVPNTGELFF	TGCAGTGCTATCCGGACAGTTCCTAACACCGGGGAGCTGTTTTTT
TRBV10-3	TRBD2	few	TRBJ2-7	CAISDGGGAKSYEQYF	TGTGCCATCAGTGACGGCGGGGGTGCCAAGAGCTACGAGCAGTACTTC